What follows are 7 T cell receptor beta chains derived from one specimen sequenced in a study of patients and donors after allogeneic stem cell transplantation (dated by TCRdb to 2020 to 2022). Library preparation employed RT-PCR. The instrument given in TCRdb is NextSeq 550. The public reads were reprocessed in TCRdb via fastp at Q25 and MiXCR, keeping in-frame beta chains. Entries that share a CDR3 protein sequence are merged under the most common genes and DNA. This sample gives 150,000 to 250,000 distinct CDR3 sequences in total; 35% to 50% of them show up just once. In total, the top ten clones hold 30% to 35% of the sample. Material: blood, either unsorted or a sorted T cell fraction (not recorded which). The receptors here all came from a human donor who was either an allogeneic HSCT recipient or a stem cell or donor lymphocyte infusion donor (not recorded which). It is not recorded whose cells these are; they may come from a transplant donor.

The table lists this clonotype with a count of one. This rearrangement joins TRBV29-1 to TRBJ2-3, with 9 positions matching TRBD2. CDR3 size: 14 residues. The V gene end was trimmed by 8 bases and the J gene end by 1 base; junction bases not matched to a gene: 7. Germline CDR1 and CDR2: SQVTM and ANQGSEA. As DNA, the CDR3 is TGCAGCCTCCTGACTAGCGGCCGCACAGATACGCAGTATTTT. Protein: CSLLTSGRTDTQYF.

The V gene is TRBV7-2, the J gene TRBJ2-1; tentative D call: TRBD1 (5 bases). CDR3 length: 14 amino acids. V lost 6 bases, J lost 5 bases, and 14 bases lay in between. Germline values: CDR1 SGHTA, CDR2 FQGNSA. The CDR3 DNA reads TGTGCCAGCAGTACCCGACAGTTTGACAATGAGCAGTTCTTC. Residues: CASSTRQFDNEQFF.

The V and J genes are TRBV7-8 and TRBJ2-5; 12 bases match TRBD2. From germline, CDR1 is SGHVS and CDR2 FQNEAQ. V lost 4 bases, J lost 3 bases, and 6 bases stayed unmatched. The length of the CDR3 is 16 residues. The DNA of the CDR3 is TGTGCCAGCAGCTGGTCACTAGCGGGAGGCGAAGAGACCCAGTACTTC. Translated: CASSWSLAGGEETQYF.

The CDR3 DNA reads TGCGCCAGCAGCTTCGGGACACAGAACACTGAAGCTTTCTTT. Its translation: CASSFGTQNTEAFF. This rearrangement joins TRBV5-1 to TRBJ1-1; D is perhaps TRBD1 (6 bases). Per germline, CDR1 SGHRS and CDR2 YFSETQ. The CDR3 is 14 amino acids. Trimming took off 2 bases at V and 1 base at J, with 9 bases between the two ends.

In the case of this clonotype: An end of the junction does not agree with germline; a read error may underlie this. The gene calls are TRBV28 and TRBJ1-3, with D possibly matching TRBD1 (5 bases). The V gene's germline CDR1 is MDHEN and CDR2 SYDVKM. The CDR3 extends over 12 amino acids. The CDR3 DNA follows: TGTGCCAGCAGCCGCCAGGGAAACCCCATATATTTT. Protein sequence: CASSRQGNPIYF.

V usage is TRBV12-3 or TRBV12-4 and J usage is TRBJ2-7; D uncertain. V lost 2 bases and J 10 bases, leaving 15 bases between the germline ends. The CDR3 extends over 13 amino acids. CDR3 coding DNA: TGTGCCAGCAGTTTACTAGACCCCCTCTCCCAGTACTTC. Protein: CASSLLDPLSQYF.

This clonotype was detected only a few times. The chain uses TRBV29-1 and TRBJ2-1, with D unresolved. CDR1 is SQVTM and CDR2 is ANQGSEA in the germline V gene. Trimming took 6 bases from V and 0 from J, leaving 6 bases between them. The CDR3 spans 12 residues. The CDR3 here is CSVRSSYNEQFF. As DNA, the CDR3 is TGCAGCGTCAGGAGCTCCTACAATGAGCAGTTCTTC.